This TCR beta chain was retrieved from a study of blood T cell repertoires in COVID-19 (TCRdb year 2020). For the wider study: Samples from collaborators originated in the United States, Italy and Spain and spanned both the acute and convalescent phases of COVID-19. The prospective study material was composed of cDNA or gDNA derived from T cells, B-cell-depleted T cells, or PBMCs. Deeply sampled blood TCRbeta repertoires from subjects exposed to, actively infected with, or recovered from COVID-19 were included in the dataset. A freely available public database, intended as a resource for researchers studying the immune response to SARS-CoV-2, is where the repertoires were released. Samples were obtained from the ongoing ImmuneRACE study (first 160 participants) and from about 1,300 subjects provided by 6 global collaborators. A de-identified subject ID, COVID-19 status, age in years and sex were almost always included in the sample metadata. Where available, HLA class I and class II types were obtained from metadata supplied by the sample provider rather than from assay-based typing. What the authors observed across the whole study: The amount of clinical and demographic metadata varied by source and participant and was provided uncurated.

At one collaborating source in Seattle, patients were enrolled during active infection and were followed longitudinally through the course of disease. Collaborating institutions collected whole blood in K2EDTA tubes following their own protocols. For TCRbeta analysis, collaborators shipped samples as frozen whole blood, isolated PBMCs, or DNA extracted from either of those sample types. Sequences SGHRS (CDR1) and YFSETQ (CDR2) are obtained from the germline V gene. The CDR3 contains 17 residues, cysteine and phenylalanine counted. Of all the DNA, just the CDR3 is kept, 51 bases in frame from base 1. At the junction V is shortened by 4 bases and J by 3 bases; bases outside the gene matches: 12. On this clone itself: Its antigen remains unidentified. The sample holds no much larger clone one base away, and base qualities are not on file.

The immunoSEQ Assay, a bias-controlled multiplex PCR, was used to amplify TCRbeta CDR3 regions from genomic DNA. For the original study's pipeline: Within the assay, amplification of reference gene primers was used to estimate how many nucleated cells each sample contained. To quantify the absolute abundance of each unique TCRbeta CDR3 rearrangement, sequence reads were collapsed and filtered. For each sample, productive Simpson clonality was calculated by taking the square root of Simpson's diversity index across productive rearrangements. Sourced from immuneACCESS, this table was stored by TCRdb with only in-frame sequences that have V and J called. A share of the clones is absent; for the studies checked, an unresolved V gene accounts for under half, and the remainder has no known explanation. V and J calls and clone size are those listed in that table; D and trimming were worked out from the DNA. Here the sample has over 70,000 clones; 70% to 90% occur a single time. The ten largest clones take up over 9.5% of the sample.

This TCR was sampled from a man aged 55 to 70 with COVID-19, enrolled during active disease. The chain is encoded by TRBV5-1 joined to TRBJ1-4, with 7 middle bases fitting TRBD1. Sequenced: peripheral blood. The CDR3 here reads CASSLQPGQTANEKLFF. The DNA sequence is TGCGCCAGCAGCCTACAGCCGGGACAGACCGCTAATGAAAAACTGTTTTTT.